The clone carrying this T cell receptor (beta chain) was observed a single time. Its antigen is still unknown. This CDR3 has 12 residues. Trimming took off 0 bases at V and 4 bases at J, with 4 bases between the two ends. CDR1 is GTSNPN and CDR2 is SVGIG in the germline V gene (reference sequence). This sample stems from a study of cytomegalovirus exposure and HLA in healthy donors. The study, taken as a whole, reports: Some TCR beta chains (roughly 160 of them) were listed as cytomegalovirus-associated. Later work found most CMV-associated TCR beta chains apparently HLA-restricted. Later on, a genetic analysis was performed. It linked a missense variant in DCLRE1C with V- and J-gene trimming of TCR beta.

60 Vbeta and 13 Jbeta primers were used in PCR. Assay: immunoSEQ multiplex PCR; the TCRdb copy retains only in-frame clones and omits some. The sample has under 300,000 clones, roughly 70% seen once; the top ten hold around 2.3%. Unrecorded immune exposure was likely among donors, who were nominally healthy when sampled. The receptor's source is a female donor in good health and CMV-seronegative. The sequenced sample was PBMCs. The chain couples TRBV30 to TRBJ2-1; D is uncertain. The CDR3 protein is CAWSVLYNEQFF. CDR3 in DNA: TGTGCCTGGAGTGTACTTTACAATGAGCAGTTCTTC.